The 14 T cell receptor beta chains given below trace back to one sample, sequenced in a study of blood T cell repertoires in COVID-19. Sequencing was performed with immunoSEQ multiplex PCR; in TCRdb, only in-frame clones are kept and a portion is missing. The sample records around 260,000 clones, around 90% being singletons. Material for sequencing was peripheral blood. These receptor sequences come from a woman aged 60-70 years with COVID-19, enrolled during active disease.

This clone was counted a few times. This specimen includes other DNA sequences encoding the same CDR3. The chain has TRBV28 and TRBJ2-1; 11 bases agree with TRBD2. Looked up from germline, CDR1 is MDHEN and CDR2 is SYDVKM. Losses at the gene ends were 6 bases for V and 5 bases for J; bases not matched to a gene: 6. The CDR3 covers 15 residues. The CDR3 spells CASSLLAGGNNEQFF. DNA for the CDR3: TGTGCCAGCAGCCTCCTAGCGGGGGGAAACAATGAGCAGTTCTTC.

V usage is TRBV7-9 and J usage is TRBJ2-7, with 10 bases that match TRBD2. The trim removed 2 bases at V and 4 bases at J, leaving 14 bases unmatched. Germline CDR1 is SEHNR and CDR2 is FQNEAQ (reference sequence). CDR3 size: 18 residues. CDR3 sequence reads: CASSLFASGSVRLYEQYF. The CDR3 nucleotides are TGTGCCAGCAGCTTATTCGCTAGCGGGAGTGTGAGGCTGTACGAGCAGTACTTC.

In nucleotides, the CDR3 is TGTGCCAGCAGATCACAGGGTCGTGGCTACACCTTC. Translating it yields CASRSQGRGYTF. The chain employs TRBV28 and TRBJ1-2; TRBD1 might be the D (6 bases). Per germline, CDR1 MDHEN and CDR2 SYDVKM. Trimming removed 6 bases at V and 7 bases at J, with 12 bases between. CDR3 length: 12 amino acids.

The genes are TRBV28 and TRBJ2-1, with a weak D call TRBD1 (5 bases). This CDR3 has 13 residues. V was clipped by 6 bases and J by 8 bases, with 14 bases between them. CDR1 MDHEN and CDR2 SYDVKM come from the germline V gene. The CDR3 protein is CASRFWGRDEQFF. The CDR3 DNA is TGTGCCAGCAGATTCTGGGGCCGGGATGAGCAGTTCTTC.

This chain links TRBV4-1 with TRBJ1-6; tentatively, D is TRBD1 (5 bases). Germline CDR1 is MGHRA and CDR2 is YSYEKL. The CDR3 sequence is 17 residues long. V was cut by 1 base and J by 9 bases, with 19 bases left in between. CDR3 in amino acids: CASSQGGWGTLGSPLHF. CDR3 bases: TGCGCCAGCAGCCAAGGTGGTTGGGGGACTTTAGGTTCACCCCTCCACTTT.

Remarks on this clone: This same CDR3 is encoded by further DNA sequences in the sample. The chain recombines TRBV9 with TRBJ1-2, with D perhaps matching TRBD1 (6 bases). V was shortened by 4 bases and J by 4 bases, with 14 bases between the two germline ends. This CDR3 spans 14 amino acids. From germline, CDR1 is SGDLS and CDR2 YYNGEE. CDR3 loop: CASSSQGSPYGYTF. CDR3 DNA: TGTGCCAGCAGCTCTCAGGGGTCCCCCTATGGCTACACCTTC. The full variable domain, in which reference TRBV9 and TRBJ1-2 provide the parts outside the CDR3, is DSGVTQTPKHLITATGQRVTLRCSPRSGDLSVYWYQQSLDQGLQFLIQYYNGEERAKGNILERFSAQQFPDLHSELNLSSLELGDSALYFCASSSQGSPYGYTFGSGTRLTVV.

This clone has just one count. The rearrangement uses TRBV29-1 and TRBJ1-1, with D possibly TRBD1 on 6 matching bases. The germline V gene encodes CDR1 SQVTM and CDR2 ANQGSEA. The CDR3 contains 13 residues. V lost 7 bases to trimming and J lost 0 bases, with 12 bases between them. CDR3 residues: CSGTGLMNTEAFF. The CDR3 nucleotides read TGCAGCGGTACAGGGTTGATGAACACTGAAGCTTTCTTT.

J is TRBJ1-2 and V is TRBV3-1 (or the pseudogene TRBV3-2), with 9 positions matching TRBD1. Germline trimming cut 1 base from V and 14 bases from J; bases unmatched to any gene: 5. Per germline, CDR1 LGHDT and CDR2 YNNKEL (reference sequence). The length of the CDR3 is 12 residues. Here the CDR3 DNA reads TGTGCCAGCAGCCAAGCCGGGACAGGGTATACCTTC. Translation: CASSQAGTGYTF.

A remark on this clone: At one boundary the junction diverges from the germline segment, which might be a read error. The gene calls are TRBV6-6 and TRBJ2-5, with 14 bases aligning to TRBD2. The CDR3 runs 17 residues. Germline CDR1 and CDR2: MNHNY and SVGAGI (reference sequence). CDR3 sequence: CASSPPGLAGDQETQYF. As DNA, the CDR3 is TGTGCCAGCAGTCCCCCGGGACTAGCGGGAGACCAGGAGACCCAGTACTTC.

The chain employs TRBV27 and TRBJ2-7; 10 bases match TRBD2. There are 19 residues in the CDR3. The junction had 17 bases not matched to a gene; V was cut back by 6 bases and J by 0 bases. CDR1 is MNHEY, CDR2 SMNVEV, per germline (reference sequence). The CDR3 spells CASSNFGQGLAATSYEQYF. The CDR3 coding sequence is TGTGCCAGCAGCAATTTTGGACAAGGACTAGCGGCAACCTCCTACGAGCAGTACTTC.

The V gene is TRBV7-2, the J gene TRBJ1-1, with D perhaps TRBD1 (5 bases). Germline values: CDR1 SGHTA, CDR2 FQGNSA. The CDR3 contains 13 residues. V lost 1 base and J lost 3, with 6 bases in between. The CDR3 DNA reads TGTGCCAGCAGCTTAGAGACAGACACTGAAGCTTTCTTT. Encoded protein: CASSLETDTEAFF.

The chain joins TRBV27 to TRBJ2-7; 8 bases agree with TRBD1. Germline V gene lookup returns CDR1 MNHEY and CDR2 SMNVEV (reference sequence). J lost 2 bases, V lost 7 bases, and 7 bases had no gene match. There are 14 residues in the CDR3. The CDR3 loop reads CASTRDRTTYEQYF. CDR3 coding DNA: TGTGCCAGCACCCGGGACAGGACCACCTACGAGCAGTACTTC.

This clone was seen once. This chain connects TRBV6-5 to TRBJ2-2, with TRBD2 identical over 8 bases. Germline V CDR1 and CDR2: MNHEY, SVGAGI. V shed 2 bases and J 2 bases; nucleotides not matched to a gene: 4. CDR3 size: 16 residues. As DNA, the CDR3 is TGTGCCAGCAGTTACGGGCTAGCGGGCAACACCGGGGAGCTGTTTTTT. This gives the protein CASSYGLAGNTGELFF.

The V call is TRBV5-6, the J call TRBJ2-1; D remains ambiguous. Looked up from germline, CDR1 is SGHDT and CDR2 is YYEEEE. V was clipped by 2 bases and J by 7 bases, with 4 bases between them. This CDR3 has 11 amino acids. The CDR3 loop reads CASSFGNEQFF. Here the CDR3 DNA reads TGTGCCAGCAGCTTCGGGAATGAGCAGTTCTTC.